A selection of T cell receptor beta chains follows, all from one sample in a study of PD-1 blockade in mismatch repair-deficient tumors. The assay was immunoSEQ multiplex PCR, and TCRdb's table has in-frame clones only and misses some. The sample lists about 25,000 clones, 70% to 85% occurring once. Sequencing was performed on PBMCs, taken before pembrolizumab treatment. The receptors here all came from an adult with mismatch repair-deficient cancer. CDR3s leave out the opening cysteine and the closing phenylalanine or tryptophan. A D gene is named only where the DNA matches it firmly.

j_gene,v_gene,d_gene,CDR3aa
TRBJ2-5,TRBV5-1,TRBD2,ASSLGLAGGNQETQY
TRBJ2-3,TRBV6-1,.,ASSASGSPITDTQY
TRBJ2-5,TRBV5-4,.,ASSFGGPTQETQY
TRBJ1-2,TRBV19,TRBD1,ASRDPLRGLSYGYT
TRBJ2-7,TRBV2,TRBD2,ASSETSGRPTYEQY
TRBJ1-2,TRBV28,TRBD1,ASSTTGQGRGYT
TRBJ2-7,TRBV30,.,AWAGVDSYEQY
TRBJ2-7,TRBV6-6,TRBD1,ASSYGAQQGAREQY
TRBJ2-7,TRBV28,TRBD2,ASGGGSSYEQY
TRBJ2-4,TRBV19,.,ASSIRGLGKNIQY
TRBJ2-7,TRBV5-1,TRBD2,ASSLVAGEYYEQY
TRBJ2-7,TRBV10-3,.,AISAPPGEGPEQY
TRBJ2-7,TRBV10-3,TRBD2,AISDPGLAVHQGYEQY
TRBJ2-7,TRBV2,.,ASRDRQVSYEQY
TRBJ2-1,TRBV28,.,ASSSLRGKGQF
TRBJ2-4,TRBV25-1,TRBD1,ASSETSGTGADIQY
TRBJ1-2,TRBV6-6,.,ASSNTYGYT
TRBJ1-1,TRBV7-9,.,ASSPGHFTEAF
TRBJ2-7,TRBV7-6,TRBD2,ASSLDASGGYEQY
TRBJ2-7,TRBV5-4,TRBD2,ASSTGTSGTPPYEQY
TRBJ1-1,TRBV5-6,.,ASSIPPGSEAF
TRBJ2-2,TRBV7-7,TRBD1,ASSPGQNPYGELF
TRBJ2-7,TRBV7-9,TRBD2,ASSPRTSGVYEQY
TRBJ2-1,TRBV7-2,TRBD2,ASGRLATEQF
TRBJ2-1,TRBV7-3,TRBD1,ASSQNARGRGGEQF
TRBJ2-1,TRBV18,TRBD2,ASSSLAEYNEQF
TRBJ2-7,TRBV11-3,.,ASSLAWGGPGYEQY
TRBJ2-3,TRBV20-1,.,SARMRDTQY
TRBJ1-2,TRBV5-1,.,ASSLDRANYGYT
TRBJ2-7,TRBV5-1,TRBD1,ASGRGQYEQY
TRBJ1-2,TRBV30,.,AWTTKGRYGYT
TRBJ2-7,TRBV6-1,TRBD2,ASSERTSGIPYEQY
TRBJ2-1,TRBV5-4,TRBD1,ASSLVGQGYNEQF
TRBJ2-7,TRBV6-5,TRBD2,ASSYSVSGRGEQY
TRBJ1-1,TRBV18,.,ASSLLTRGSTEAF
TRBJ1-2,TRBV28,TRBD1,ASSFQTGSSGYT
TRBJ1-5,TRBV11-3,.,ASSFSNQPQH
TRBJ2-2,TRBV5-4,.,ASSLLGDTGELF
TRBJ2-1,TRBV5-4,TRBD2,ASSSGTSGRSVYNEQF
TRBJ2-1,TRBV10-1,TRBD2,ASSSSGTNINEQF
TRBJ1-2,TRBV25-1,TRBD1,ASSAHGQGAYGYT